A single sample gave rise to the 7 T cell receptor beta chains below, sequenced in a study of T cells in Graves' hyperthyroidism and ophthalmopathy. Researchers amplified the TCR beta CDR3 regions from RNA transcripts. In the first-round RT-PCR of the TCR CDR3, the HTBI primer set was used. One entry per CDR3 protein results from TCRdb running MiXCR on the multiplex PCR reads. This sample has around 580,000 distinct CDR3 sequences, with over 15% found just once. Sequencing was done on a sample of blood. These receptors were collected from a young woman with Graves' hyperthyroidism.

This clonotype was observed a few times. The chain has TRBV19 and TRBJ2-1; 11 nucleotides agree with TRBD1. J was trimmed by 10 bases and V by 6 bases; bases with no gene match: 11. CDR1 is LNHDA and CDR2 is SQIVND in the germline V gene (reference sequence). CDR3 length: 15 residues. The CDR3 DNA is TGTGCCAGTAGCCAGGACAGGGGGCGCAGTAGGGAGCAGTTCTTC. Its translation is CASSQDRGRSREQFF.

This clonotype was observed a handful of times. This chain links TRBV12-3 or TRBV12-4 with TRBJ1-4; a weak D match, TRBD1 (6 bases). V was clipped by 3 bases and J by 8 bases, with 10 bases between them. There are 13 residues in the CDR3. The CDR3 loop reads CASSFTGTEKLFF. CDR3 nucleotides: TGTGCCAGCAGTTTTACCGGGACAGAAAAACTGTTTTTT.

A few counts support this clonotype. The chain uses TRBV7-2 and TRBJ2-2, with a weak D call TRBD1 (11 bases). With 5 bases removed from V and 7 bases from J, the gap between germline ends came to 41 bases. This CDR3 comprises 23 residues. Germline loops: CDR1 SGHTA, CDR2 FQGNSA. CDR3 region: CASSHEDRGRPWTSGSWSGELFF. Here the CDR3 DNA reads TGTGCCAGCAGCCACGAGGACAGGGGGCGCCCCTGGACTAGCGGCTCTTGGAGCGGGGAGCTGTTTTTT.

The chain is built from TRBV5-8 and TRBJ1-6, with D uncertain. Deletions cut 4 bases from V and 12 bases from J, with 26 bases between. Germline loops: CDR1 SGHTS, CDR2 YDEGEE. The CDR3 is made up of 17 amino acids. The CDR3 nucleotides are TGTGCCAGCAGCCATCTCGTCATTAGTCGTAGGAACATACCCCTCCACTTT. Protein: CASSHLVISRRNIPLHF.

This clonotype was seen ten or more times. V usage is TRBV3-1 and J usage is TRBJ2-1, with no clear D. Germline CDR1 LGHDT, CDR2 YNNKEL (reference sequence). V was trimmed by 4 bases and J by 4 bases, leaving 14 bases between them. The CDR3 is 15 residues long. CDR3 protein: CASSRPLLGYNEQFF. CDR3 nucleotides: TGTGCCAGCAGCCGGCCCCTTCTAGGATACAATGAGCAGTTCTTC.

This clonotype was seen ten or more times. J is TRBJ2-7 and V is TRBV29-1, with D perhaps matching TRBD1 (5 bases). The ends were cut back, 1 base at V and 5 bases at J, with 12 bases in the middle. This CDR3 region has 13 residues. The germline gives CDR1 SQVTM, CDR2 ANQGSEA. The CDR3 reads CSVEGQLLDEQYF. CDR3 nucleotide sequence: TGCAGCGTTGAAGGACAGCTTCTCGACGAGCAGTACTTC.

In the case of this clonotype: One end of the junction is discordant with germline, which a read error may explain. The J gene is TRBJ2-7, the V gene TRBV12-3 or TRBV12-4; 9 bases map to TRBD2. The CDR3 extends over 14 amino acids. CDR3 nucleotide sequence: TGTGCCAGCAGTCTAGCGGGAAGTCGCTACGAGCAGTACTTC. Protein: CASSLAGSRYEQYF.